This TCR beta chain is drawn from a study of cytomegalovirus exposure and HLA in healthy donors. The wider study: Earlier results showed approximately 110 million unique TCR beta sequences derived from about 179 million T cells.

Study observations and caveats: According to a later analysis, donors in an Asian-associated ancestry cluster reportedly had fewer N-insertions than the roughly 640-donor mean. Presence/absence analyses rested on an assumption that sequencing depth was roughly uniform across donors.

Use of 60 Vbeta and 13 Jbeta primers characterized the PCR. TCRdb's table, derived via immunoSEQ multiplex PCR, lists solely in-frame clones and lacks some. The repertoire has 160,000 or so clones, 80% to 90% of them found once; the top ten carry roughly 2.1%. The CDR3 sequence is 17 residues long. In germline, CDR1 is LGHNA, CDR2 YNFKEQ. Trimming at V came to 0 bases and at J to 9 bases, leaving 9 bases not matched to a gene. As regards this clone: Its target is not known.

The chain combines TRBV4-2 with TRBJ1-6, with TRBD1 matching over 9 bases. Source material: PBMCs. This clonotype was obtained from a man aged 18 to 30 in good health and CMV-seronegative. Here the CDR3 DNA reads TGTGCCAGCAGCCAAGAACCTACAGGGGGCGCCGGTTCACCCCTCCACTTT. This gives the protein CASSQEPTGGAGSPLHF.